Following are 10 T cell receptor beta chains from one sample sequenced in a study of T-cell reconstitution after alpha-beta-depleted transplantation in children. Unique molecular identifiers were used in preparing the TCRbeta library. MiXCR, applied by TCRdb to the PCR reads, yields one record per CDR3 protein. The sample records approximately 350,000 distinct CDR3 sequences, approximately 10% being singletons. This material consisted of PBMCs from the stem cell graft donor, taken from the stem cell graft. All receptors derive from a human donor who donated a stem cell graft to a child with acute lymphoblastic leukemia.

This sequence joins TRBV6-2 or TRBV6-3 and TRBJ2-1; the match to TRBD1 covers 12 bases. Trimming at V came to 4 bases and at J to 4 bases, leaving 8 bases not matched to a gene. There are 17 residues in the CDR3. CDR1 is MNHEY and CDR2 is SVGEGT in the germline V gene. The CDR3 sequence: CASSSARDRGRYNEQFF. CDR3 DNA sequence: TGTGCCAGCAGTTCCGCGCGGGACAGGGGGCGATACAATGAGCAGTTCTTC.

Only a few counts were recorded for this clonotype. The chain recombines TRBV20-1 with TRBJ2-1; D tentatively reads TRBD1 or TRBD2 (5 bases each). Trimming removed 5 bases at V and 12 bases at J, with 11 bases between. Germline values: CDR1 DFQATT, CDR2 SNEGSKA (reference sequence). The length of the CDR3 is 10 residues. Here the CDR3 reads CSAYVGGQFF. CDR3 in DNA: TGCAGTGCTTACGTTGGGGGGCAGTTCTTC.

This clonotype appeared a few times. Here the CDR3 reads CASIEGPTSYNEQFF. CDR3 DNA: TGTGCCAGCATCGAGGGCCCAACATCCTACAATGAGCAGTTCTTC. V gene TRBV6-2 or TRBV6-3 combines with J gene TRBJ2-1; D possibly corresponds to TRBD2 (5 bases). The CDR3 spans 15 residues. Germline assignment: CDR1 MNHEY and CDR2 SVGEGT. The germline V and J ends were trimmed by 7 bases and 1 base, with 14 bases remaining between them.

In its sample, this clonotype was seen many times. The chain uses TRBV20-1 and TRBJ2-1, with D possibly matching TRBD2 (6 bases). Per the germline V gene, CDR1 is DFQATT and CDR2 is SNEGSKA (reference sequence). The V end lost 7 bases, the J end lost 2 bases, and 15 bases lay between the germline ends. The CDR3 loop spans 14 amino acids. The CDR3 loop reads CSVPYGSAYNEQFF. DNA of the CDR3: TGCAGTGTTCCCTACGGGAGTGCCTACAATGAGCAGTTCTTC.

The chain combines TRBV29-1 with TRBJ2-2, with 8 bases lining up with TRBD2. Germline lookup yields CDR1 SQVTM and CDR2 ANQGSEA. V was pared by 7 bases and J by 4 bases, with 2 bases of the junction left unmatched. This CDR3 is built from 12 residues. CDR3 nucleotides: TGCAGCGCGGGGGGGGGCACCGGGGAGCTGTTTTTT. It codes for CSAGGGTGELFF.

The chain combines TRBV5-6 with TRBJ2-1, with unresolved D. Germline V gene lookup returns CDR1 SGHDT and CDR2 YYEEEE. The V end was cut by 1 base, the J end by 5 bases, with 13 bases between. The length of the CDR3 is 15 residues. CDR3 amino acids: CASSLPGPLNNEQFF. The CDR3 coding sequence is TGTGCCAGCAGCTTGCCAGGTCCCCTAAACAATGAGCAGTTCTTC.

The chain uses TRBV18 and TRBJ2-7; D could derive from TRBD1 or TRBD2 (5 bases each). V lost 3 bases and J lost 3, with 15 bases in between. The CDR3 is 15 amino acids. The germline CDR1 and CDR2 sequences are KGHSH and LQKENI. CDR3 nucleotides: TGTGCCAGCTCACCTCCTGTGGGGGTCGACTACGAGCAGTACTTC. Translation: CASSPPVGVDYEQYF.

The V gene is TRBV4-1, the J gene TRBJ2-1, with unresolved D. Germline CDR1 and CDR2: MGHRA and YSYEKL. Trimming shortened V by 2 bases and J by 9 bases, and 11 bases separated the two germline ends. The CDR3 covers 13 residues. The CDR3 is CASSQRLRSEQFF. The CDR3 DNA reads TGCGCCAGCAGCCAACGACTCCGCAGTGAGCAGTTCTTC.

This clonotype was counted many times. CDR3 amino acids: CASSFGEGHEQYF. The CDR3 nucleotides read TGTGCCAGCAGTTTTGGGGAGGGACACGAGCAGTACTTC. This chain uses TRBV12-3 or TRBV12-4 with TRBJ2-7; TRBD2 agrees at 7 bases. CDR3 size: 13 residues. Trimming took 3 bases from V and 5 from J; bases not matched to a gene: 4.

The genes are TRBV6-1 and TRBJ2-1; D might be TRBD2 (6 bases). The CDR3 is 15 amino acids. V was clipped by 5 bases and J by 9 bases, with 20 bases between them. Per the germline V gene, CDR1 is MNHNS and CDR2 is SASEGT. The CDR3 region has the DNA TGTGCCAGCAGTCGGGACTTTCTCGAACACACTGAGCAGTTCTTC. Its translation: CASSRDFLEHTEQFF.